This is a list of T cell receptor beta chains from one sample in a study of cytomegalovirus exposure and HLA in healthy donors. Profiling relied on immunoSEQ multiplex PCR, and the TCRdb table lists in-frame clones only, not all of them. Of some 100,000 clones in the sample, roughly 82% were seen once. Sequencing was carried out using PBMCs. The receptors were gathered from a young woman in good health and CMV-seronegative. CDR3s include the opening cysteine and the closing phenylalanine or tryptophan. Each record gives: V gene, D gene, J gene, clone size, CDR3 DNA, CDR3 protein. A D gene is named only where the DNA matches it firmly. For some rows the clone size is stated as once, few or many, or as a class when expanded; others skip it.

>TRBV7-9|TRBD1|TRBJ1-3|.
TGTGCCAGCAGCTTTTCGACCAACAGGGGCACTGGAAACACCATATATTTT
CASSFSTNRGTGNTIYF
>TRBV28|.|TRBJ2-7|once
TGTGCCAGCAGTGGTGACAGGCGACACACCTACGAGCAGTACTTC
CASSGDRRHTYEQYF
>TRBV11-2|TRBD2|TRBJ2-7|.
TGTGCCAGCAGCTTAGGAAGCGGGGCCCCTTACGAGCAGTACTTC
CASSLGSGAPYEQYF
>TRBV30|.|TRBJ1-1|.
TGTGCCTGGAGACAGGCCCTGAACACTGAAGCTTTCTTT
CAWRQALNTEAFF
>TRBV5-1|.|TRBJ2-7|once
TGCGCCAGCAGCTTGGGTTTAGGGGGCGAGCAGTACTTC
CASSLGLGGEQYF
>TRBV7-2|TRBD1|TRBJ1-1|.
TGTGCCAGCAGCACGGACAGGGTGAACACTGAAGCTTTCTTT
CASSTDRVNTEAFF
>TRBV9|.|TRBJ2-5|once
TGTGCCAGCAGCGTAGCCGGTCGAGAGACCCAGTACTTC
CASSVAGRETQYF
>TRBV4-3|.|TRBJ2-7|few
TGCGCCAGCAGCCAAGATAGAGGAGCCAGACCCTACGAGCAGTACTTC
CASSQDRGARPYEQYF
>TRBV18|TRBD2|TRBJ2-3|.
TGTGCCAGCTCACCACCCCCCACGCCTCTAGCGGGGGGCGCGCAGTATTTT
CASSPPPTPLAGGAQYF
>TRBV5-1|TRBD1|TRBJ1-2|.
TGCGCCAGCAGCTTGCCGGACAGGGGGCGCGACTATGGCTACACCTTC
CASSLPDRGRDYGYTF
>TRBV7-2|.|TRBJ2-7|.
TGTGCCAGCAGAGATCGACAGGTCTCCTACGAGCAGTACTTC
CASRDRQVSYEQYF
>TRBV28|TRBD2|TRBJ2-7|.
TGTGCCAGCAGGTCGAGCGGGGTGTCCTCCTACGAGCAGTACTTC
CASRSSGVSSYEQYF
>TRBV6-4|.|TRBJ2-3|once
TGTGCCAGCAGTGACTCGGGGGGGGGCGGCGCAGATACGCAGTATTTT
CASSDSGGGGADTQYF
>TRBV14|TRBD2|TRBJ2-7|.
TGTGCCAGCTTTACTAGCGGTTCCTACGAGCAGTACTTC
CASFTSGSYEQYF
>TRBV28|.|TRBJ2-3|.
TGTGCCAGCAGTTCAACACCAGATACGCAGTATTTT
CASSSTPDTQYF
>TRBV9|TRBD2|TRBJ2-5|.
TGTGCCAGCAGCGTAGGGGGTAGCGGGGGATTTGGTAGAGAGACCCAGTACTTC
CASSVGGSGGFGRETQYF
>TRBV7-9|TRBD1|TRBJ2-2|.
TGTGCCAGCAGCTCATGGTGGGACAGGTCGAACACCGGGGAGCTGTTTTTT
CASSSWWDRSNTGELFF
>TRBV18|.|TRBJ2-3|.
TGTGCCAGCTCACCGGACTATCTTAGCACAGATACGCAGTATTTT
CASSPDYLSTDTQYF
>TRBV5-1|TRBD1|TRBJ2-7|.
TGCGCCAGCAGCGCGGGACAGGGCAACGAGCAGTACTTC
CASSAGQGNEQYF
>TRBV7-8|.|TRBJ1-3|.
TGTGCCAGCAGCTCATTCCAGAACACCATATATTTT
CASSSFQNTIYF
>TRBV7-9|.|TRBJ1-2|.
TGCGCCAGCAGCCAAGACACAGGGATTAACTATGGCTACACCTTC
CASSQDTGINYGYTF
>TRBV7-3|TRBD1|TRBJ2-7|.
TGTGCCAGCAGCCTGGGGACAGGGGGCGTCTACGAGCAGTACTTC
CASSLGTGGVYEQYF
>TRBV15|TRBD1|TRBJ2-7|.
TGTGCCACCAGCAACGGACAGGGAGACTACGAGCAGTACTTC
CATSNGQGDYEQYF
>TRBV4-3|.|TRBJ1-3|few
TGCGCCAGCAGCCAAGAGGTAGAGGGCGGTGGAAACACCATATATTTT
CASSQEVEGGGNTIYF
>TRBV5-1|.|TRBJ1-2|.
TGCGCCAGCAGCTTGCAGGGCGAGGATGGCTACACCTTC
CASSLQGEDGYTF
>TRBV18|TRBD1|TRBJ1-2|once
TGTGCCAGCTCACTGGGACAGCCCTATGGCTACACCTTC
CASSLGQPYGYTF
>TRBV18|TRBD1|TRBJ2-7|.
TGTGCCAGCTCACGGGACAGGAACGAGCAGTACTTC
CASSRDRNEQYF
>TRBV5-1|TRBD2|TRBJ2-2|.
TGCGCCAGCAGCTTGGTTAGCGGGGTGAACACCGGGGAGCTGTTTTTT
CASSLVSGVNTGELFF
>TRBV2|TRBD2|TRBJ2-7|once
TGTGCCAGCAGCGGGAGGGTCGACGAGCAGTACTTC
CASSGRVDEQYF
>TRBV7-3|TRBD2|TRBJ2-2|.
TGTGCCAGCAGCTTAACAGCGGGAGTGGGAATGGGGAACACCGGGGAGCTGTTTTTT
CASSLTAGVGMGNTGELFF
>TRBV27|.|TRBJ2-2|once
TGTGCCAGCAGTTTGCTACCCGGTGCCACCGGGGAGCTGTTTTTT
CASSLLPGATGELFF
>TRBV4-3|.|TRBJ2-7|.
TGCGCCAGCAGCCAAGACAGACAGCCCGCCTACGAGCAGTACTTC
CASSQDRQPAYEQYF
>TRBV18|.|TRBJ1-3|.
TGTGCCAGCTCACCAGTTTCGGGGGATAGTTCTGGAAACACCATATATTTT
CASSPVSGDSSGNTIYF
>TRBV27|TRBD1|TRBJ2-7|.
TGTGCCAGCAGTTGGGGGACAGGCTCCTACGAGCAGTACTTC
CASSWGTGSYEQYF
>TRBV28|.|TRBJ2-5|.
TGTGCCAGCAGTTTTAACCCGGGACCTCCTACAGGGACCCGGTACTTC
CASSFNPGPPTGTRYF
>TRBV2|.|TRBJ2-7|.
TGTGCCAGCAGTGTGGAGACAGGCCACTCGAGGGACTTC
CASSVETGHSRDF
>TRBV5-1|.|TRBJ1-4|.
TGCGCCAGCAGCCCTACAGGGAGGGGTGAAAAACTGTTTTTT
CASSPTGRGEKLFF
>TRBV4-3|.|TRBJ2-1|few
TGCGCCAGCAGCCAAGATCCCCACCGAAGCGGACTCTACAATGAGCAGTTCTTC
CASSQDPHRSGLYNEQFF
>TRBV7-6|.|TRBJ2-3|once
TGTGCCAGCAGCTTACCCTTTCGGGACAAGGCCCCGACTAGCACAGATACGCAGTATTTT
CASSLPFRDKAPTSTDTQYF
>TRBV28|.|TRBJ2-3|.
TGTGCCAGCAGGACTGTACCAGATACGCAGTATTTT
CASRTVPDTQYF
>TRBV28|.|TRBJ2-3|.
TGTGCCAGCAGTGCCAGTAGCGTCGGCGGGCTTCGGGATACGCAGTATTTT
CASSASSVGGLRDTQYF
>TRBV7-9|.|TRBJ1-2|.
TGTGCCAGCAGCTTCGCGGACGACAGTGGCTACACCTTC
CASSFADDSGYTF
>TRBV19|.|TRBJ1-4|.
TGTGCCAGTAGTATAGGCCGGGGAACAACTAATGAAAAACTGTTTTTT
CASSIGRGTTNEKLFF
>TRBV7-2|.|TRBJ2-1|.
TGTGCCAGCAGCTTAGCGGTTGTTGCGGGACAGCAGTTCTTC
CASSLAVVAGQQFF
>TRBV6-1|TRBD1|TRBJ2-6|few
TGTGCCAGCAGTGAGCAGGGGGACTCTGGGGCCAACGTCCTGACTTTC
CASSEQGDSGANVLTF
>TRBV14|TRBD2|TRBJ2-1|.
TGTGCCAGCAGCCAATACACTAGCGGGAGACACCATGAGCAGTTCTTC
CASSQYTSGRHHEQFF
>TRBV29-1|TRBD2|TRBJ2-7|.
TGCAGCGTTCGAGGGGGGACTAGCGGGATCTCCTACGAGCAGTACTTC
CSVRGGTSGISYEQYF
>TRBV6-5|TRBD1|TRBJ1-2|.
TGTGCCAGCAGCACAGGGGGCGTTGATTATGGCTACACCTTC
CASSTGGVDYGYTF
>TRBV13|.|TRBJ1-1|few
TGTGCCAGCAGCTTAGGGGGCGCGCCTGTCACTGAAGCTTTCTTT
CASSLGGAPVTEAFF
>TRBV4-3|.|TRBJ1-2|.
TGCGCCAGCAGCCCGGACAGTTCTAACTATGGCTACACCTTC
CASSPDSSNYGYTF
>TRBV6-5|TRBD1|TRBJ1-2|few
TGTGCCAGCAACGTCCGGGACAGCAACTATGGCTACACCTTC
CASNVRDSNYGYTF
>TRBV5-4|.|TRBJ1-1|few
TGTGCCAGCAGCTTGTCCGGGAGTGAAGCTTTCTTT
CASSLSGSEAFF
>TRBV5-4|.|TRBJ1-1|.
TGTGCCAGCAGCTCCCCCCTGGGGGGGCGGACTGAAGCTTTCTTT
CASSSPLGGRTEAFF
>TRBV4-3|TRBD1|TRBJ2-3|.
TGCGCCAGCAGCCGGAGGGCGGGACAGGGCACAGATACGCAGTATTTT
CASSRRAGQGTDTQYF
>TRBV15|TRBD1|TRBJ2-7|.
TGTGCCACCAGCACGACAGGGGAATACGAGCAGTACTTC
CATSTTGEYEQYF
>TRBV6-5|.|TRBJ1-1|once
TGTGCCAGCAGAGGGGGGGGGAAGAACACTGAAGCTTTCTTT
CASRGGGKNTEAFF
>TRBV7-3|.|TRBJ2-2|.
TGTGCCAGCAGCTTACCCCCAGGGGCCGGGGAGCTGTTTTTT
CASSLPPGAGELFF